This T cell receptor beta chain was recovered during a study of early T cells in non-severe SARS-CoV-2 infection. The germline V gene has CDR1 MNHEY and CDR2 SVGAGI. The CDR3 is 15 residues long. Unmatched junction bases numbered 9, after V lost 8 bases and J lost 5 bases. TCRdb reanalysed the 5' RACE reads using MiXCR and keeps one entry per CDR3 protein. This sample has 100,000 to 150,000 distinct CDR3 sequences, with about 15% found just once. This clonotype was recorded many times. Sequenced input: whole blood. The clonotype originates from an adult who was a healthcare worker with PCR-confirmed SARS-CoV-2 infection or an uninfected control (not recorded which). The chain carries TRBV6-5 and TRBJ2-5, with 12 positions matching TRBD2. The chain's CDR3 is CASRTSGVIWETQYF. CDR3 coding DNA: TGTGCCAGCCGGACTAGCGGGGTGATCTGGGAGACCCAGTACTTC.